The sequence of this T cell receptor beta chain was determined in a study of blood T cell repertoires in COVID-19. Study summary: Some COVID-19 samples were acute and others convalescent; all came from the United States, Italy and Spain. Sample material is recorded as cDNA or gDNA derived from T cells, B-cell-depleted T cells, or PBMCs.

Enrollment of patients from Seattle took place during active infection, with longitudinal follow-up. Under the authors' procedure: Researchers report that nucleated cell counts were estimated from reference gene primer amplification. Measured with immunoSEQ multiplex PCR; TCRdb has only the in-frame clones, and not every one. The V and J calls and clone size come from that table; D and trimming were worked out from the DNA. The sample holds under 200,000 clones, approximately 84% seen once. From germline, CDR1 is SEHNR and CDR2 FQNEAQ (reference sequence). The V end lost 0 bases, the J end lost 1 base, and 12 bases lay between the germline ends. This CDR3 region has 16 residues.

This clonotype originated in a woman in her forties or fifties with COVID-19, enrolled during active disease. This chain connects TRBV7-9 to TRBJ2-5; D is perhaps TRBD1 (5 bases). The sequenced material came from peripheral blood. CDR3 sequence: CASSLAGSGIQETQYF. CDR3 nucleotides: TGTGCCAGCAGCTTAGCGGGTTCAGGGATCCAAGAGACCCAGTACTTC.